The sequence of this T cell receptor beta chain was determined in a study of sequential checkpoint blockade in melanoma. The overall study: Randomization was 1:1 between first-line nivolumab→ipilimumab and ipilimumab→nivolumab. Broader study findings: Mutational load did not correlate with tumor T-cell fraction or clonality. About 30 times likelier clinical benefit followed increased tumor T-cell fraction and clonality. Pretreatment TIL clonality tracked with response in the nivolumab-first arm.

Treatment meaning: randomized to nivolumab then ipilimumab (arm A) or the reverse (arm B). The data were produced by immunoSEQ multiplex PCR, yet TCRdb's version contains in-frame clones alone and is incomplete. The profile covers under 3,500 clones, with over 20% appearing a single time and about 7.6% taken by the ten largest. This clone qualifies as medium-sized. The antigen is not known. The germline V gene encodes CDR1 SGHNT and CDR2 YENEEA. With 5 bases clipped from V and 4 bases from J, the junction kept 6 bases outside the gene matches. This CDR3 comprises 16 residues. This sequence originates from a human donor with melanoma. Specimen: tumor tissue (inferred from file names), collected from a patient given nivolumab and ipilimumab in sequence. The chain recombines TRBV11-3 with TRBJ2-2, with TRBD2 matching 11 bases. The CDR3 here is CASSITSGGSTGELFF. The CDR3 DNA is TGTGCCAGCAGCATAACTAGCGGGGGAAGCACCGGGGAGCTGTTTTTT.